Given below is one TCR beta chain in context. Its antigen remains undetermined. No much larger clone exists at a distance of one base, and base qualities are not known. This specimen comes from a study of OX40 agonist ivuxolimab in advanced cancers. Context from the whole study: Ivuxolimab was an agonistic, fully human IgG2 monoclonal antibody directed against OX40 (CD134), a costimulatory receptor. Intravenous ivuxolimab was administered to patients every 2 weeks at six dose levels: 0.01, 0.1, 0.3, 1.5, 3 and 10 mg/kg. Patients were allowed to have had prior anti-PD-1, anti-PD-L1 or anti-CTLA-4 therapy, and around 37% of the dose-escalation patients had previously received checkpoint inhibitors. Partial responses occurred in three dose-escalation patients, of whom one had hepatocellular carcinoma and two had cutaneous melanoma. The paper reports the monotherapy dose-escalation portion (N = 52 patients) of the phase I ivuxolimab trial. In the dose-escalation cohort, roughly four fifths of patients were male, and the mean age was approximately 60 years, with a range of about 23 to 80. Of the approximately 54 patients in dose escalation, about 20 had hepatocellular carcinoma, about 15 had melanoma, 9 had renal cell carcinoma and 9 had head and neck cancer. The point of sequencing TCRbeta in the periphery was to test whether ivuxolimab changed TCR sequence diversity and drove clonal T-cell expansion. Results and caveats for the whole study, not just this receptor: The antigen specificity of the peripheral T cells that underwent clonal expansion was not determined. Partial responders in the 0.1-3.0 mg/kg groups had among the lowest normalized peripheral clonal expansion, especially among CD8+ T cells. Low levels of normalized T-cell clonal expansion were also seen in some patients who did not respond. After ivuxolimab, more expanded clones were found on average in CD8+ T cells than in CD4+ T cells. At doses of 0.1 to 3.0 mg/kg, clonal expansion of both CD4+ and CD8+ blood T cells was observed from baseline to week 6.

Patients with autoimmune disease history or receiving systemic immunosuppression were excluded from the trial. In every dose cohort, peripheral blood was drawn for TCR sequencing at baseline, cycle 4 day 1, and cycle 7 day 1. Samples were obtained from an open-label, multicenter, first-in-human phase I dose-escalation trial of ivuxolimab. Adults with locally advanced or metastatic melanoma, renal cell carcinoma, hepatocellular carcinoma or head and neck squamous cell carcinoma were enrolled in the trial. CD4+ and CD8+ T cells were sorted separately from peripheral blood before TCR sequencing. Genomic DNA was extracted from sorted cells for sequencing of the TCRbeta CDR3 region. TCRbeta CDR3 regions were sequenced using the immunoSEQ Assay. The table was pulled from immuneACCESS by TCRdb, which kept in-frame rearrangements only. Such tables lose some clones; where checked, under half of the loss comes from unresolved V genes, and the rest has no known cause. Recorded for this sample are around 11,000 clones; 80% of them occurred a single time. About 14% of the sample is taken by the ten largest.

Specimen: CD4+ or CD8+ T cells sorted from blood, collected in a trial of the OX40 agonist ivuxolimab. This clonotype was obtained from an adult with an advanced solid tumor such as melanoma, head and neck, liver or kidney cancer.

The CDR3 region has the sequence CASSERGVNTGELFF. The DNA sequence follows: TGTGCCAGCAGTGAAAGGGGGGTGAACACCGGGGAGCTGTTTTTT. Rearrangement joined TRBV2 to TRBJ2-2; the D call is possibly TRBD1 or TRBD2, each sharing 6 bases. Cut back by 2 bases and 1 base, the V and J ends lie 8 bases apart. Taken from cysteine to phenylalanine, the CDR3 has 15 residues. The DNA shown is the 45-base CDR3, in frame from base 1. Taken from the germline V gene, the CDR1 and CDR2 loops are SNHLY and FYNNEI.